This entry lists 17 T cell receptor beta chains sequenced from one sample in a study of T-cell memory formation after mild COVID-19. TCRdb re-called the 5' RACE reads through MiXCR, storing one row per CDR3 protein. This sample yields more than 300,000 distinct CDR3 sequences, of which 20% to 25% are seen a single time; about 21% belongs to the top ten. The source material was PBMCs or a T cell subset sorted from them (not recorded which). Receptors originate from a man between 18 and 29 years old who had mild COVID-19 (a few samples of this study predate the infection). Cell type and time point are not known.

This clonotype was seen a handful of times. The CDR3 DNA follows: TGCGCCAGCAGCCATACAGGGGATGGCTACACCTTC. Its translation: CASSHTGDGYTF. The V and J genes are TRBV4-1 and TRBJ1-2, with 7 bases aligning to TRBD1. Germline CDR1 reads MGHRA; CDR2 reads YSYEKL. This CDR3 region has 12 residues. The junction had 1 base not matched to a gene; V was cut back by 3 bases and J by 6 bases.

The CDR3 loop reads CASADSPNYGYTF. CDR3 nucleotide sequence: TGTGCCAGTGCCGATTCTCCTAACTATGGCTACACCTTC. The chain carries TRBV12-3 or TRBV12-4 and TRBJ1-2, with no clear D. Trimming removed 9 bases at V and 0 bases at J, with 11 bases between. The CDR3 has 13 amino acids.

In its sample, this clonotype was seen a few times. The chain employs TRBV27 and TRBJ2-3; D not certain. Germline V gene sequence: CDR1 MNHEY, CDR2 SMNVEV (reference sequence). CDR3 length: 15 residues. Trimming cost V 0 bases and J 2 bases, with 9 bases left between them. The DNA of the CDR3 is TGTGCCAGCAGTTTATCGCCGTGGCCCACAGATACGCAGTATTTT. As protein: CASSLSPWPTDTQYF.

The chain joins TRBV5-4 to TRBJ1-4; D is unresolved. The germline gives CDR1 SGHNT, CDR2 YYREEE (reference sequence). Trimming cost V 0 bases and J 5 bases, with 11 bases left between them. CDR3 size: 15 residues. CDR3 region: CASSLGGDLNEKLFF. The CDR3 DNA follows: TGTGCCAGCAGCTTGGGAGGCGACCTCAATGAAAAACTGTTTTTT.

This clonotype was counted only a few times. The gene calls are TRBV12-3 or TRBV12-4 and TRBJ1-4, with TRBD1 matching over 8 bases. The ends lost 6 bases at V and 7 bases at J; junction bases unmatched: 7. CDR3 length: 14 residues. For the CDR3, the DNA is TGTGCCAGCAGCCCGACAGGGGCCGTTGAAAAACTGTTTTTT. Residues: CASSPTGAVEKLFF.

This clonotype appeared a few times. The V call is TRBV7-8, the J call TRBJ1-5; D is unclear. The CDR3 runs to 15 residues. V gave up 7 bases and J gave up 11 bases, with 24 bases separating them. Germline CDR1 SGHVS, CDR2 FQNEAQ. The CDR3 DNA reads as TGTGCCAGCACCCCCGAGTACCCGATCAGCGGGGCCCAGCATTTT. As protein: CASTPEYPISGAQHF.

This chain joins TRBV6-5 and TRBJ2-3; 10 positions match TRBD2. The J segment lost 2 bases and the V segment lost 0 bases, leaving 11 bases of the junction unmatched. The length of the CDR3 is 19 residues. Germline V gives CDR1 MNHEY, CDR2 SVGAGI. In nucleotides, the CDR3 is TGTGCCAGCAGTTACTCGGACCCCTCACTAGCGGGGTCCACAGATACGCAGTATTTT. This translates into CASSYSDPSLAGSTDTQYF.

This clonotype appeared a few times. CDR3 in DNA: TGCGCCAGCAGCCAAGATTGGGCCGAGGGAAGGGAGACCCAGTACTTC. It encodes CASSQDWAEGRETQYF. The chain is built from TRBV4-3 and TRBJ2-5, with D tentatively TRBD2 (5 bases). The CDR3 extends over 16 amino acids. Deletions cut 0 bases from V and 5 bases from J, with 16 bases between. In germline, CDR1 is LGHNA, CDR2 YSLEER.

This clonotype was recorded a few times. This sequence joins TRBV5-1 and TRBJ1-2, with D unclear. Per the germline V gene, CDR1 is SGHRS and CDR2 is YFSETQ. The CDR3 extends over 16 amino acids. V lost 1 base and J 1 base, leaving 14 bases between the germline ends. CDR3 loop: CASSLTGVGNNYGYTF. The CDR3 DNA sequence: TGCGCCAGCAGCTTGACCGGGGTAGGCAATAACTATGGCTACACCTTC.

V gene TRBV7-9 combines with J gene TRBJ1-2; 8 bases align to TRBD1. V was clipped by 5 bases and J by 7 bases; unmatched bases: 3. This CDR3 has 12 residues. Germline CDR1 is SEHNR and CDR2 is FQNEAQ (reference sequence). In nucleotides, the CDR3 is TGTGCCAGCAGCCGGACAGGGCTTGGCTACACCTTC. The encoded protein is CASSRTGLGYTF. The entire variable domain, with the rest obtained from reference TRBV7-9 and TRBJ1-2, is as follows: DTGVSQNPRHKITKRGQNVTFRCDPISEHNRLYWYRQTLGQGPEFLTYFQNEAQLEKSRLLSDRFSAERPKGSFSTLEIQRTEQGDSAMYLCASSRTGLGYTFGSGTRLTVV.

V is TRBV12-3 or TRBV12-4 and J is TRBJ1-1; 8 bases fit TRBD1. Trimming at V came to 2 bases and at J to 4 bases, leaving 3 bases not matched to a gene. The CDR3 totals 14 residues. The CDR3 reads CASSLQGAATEAFF. CDR3 DNA sequence: TGTGCCAGCAGTTTACAGGGGGCGGCCACTGAAGCTTTCTTT.

The chain combines TRBV7-9 with TRBJ2-2; 8 bases are shared with TRBD2. Trimming at V came to 5 bases and at J to 7 bases, leaving 15 bases not matched to a gene. The CDR3 runs 17 residues. Looked up from germline, CDR1 is SEHNR and CDR2 is FQNEAQ (reference sequence). CDR3 amino acids: CASSNSGGPFEVGELFF. Here the CDR3 DNA reads TGTGCCAGCAGCAACAGCGGGGGCCCCTTTGAGGTCGGGGAGCTGTTTTTT.

In its sample, this clonotype was seen a few times. The CDR3 DNA sequence: TGTGCCAGCACACAGGGGGCGGCGAACACCGGGGAGCTGTTTTTT. Translated: CASTQGAANTGELFF. The chain carries TRBV7-9 and TRBJ2-2; the match to TRBD1 covers 9 bases. CDR1 is SEHNR, CDR2 FQNEAQ, per germline (reference sequence). CDR3 length: 15 amino acids. The trim removed 7 bases at V and 0 bases at J, leaving 3 bases unmatched.

As for this clonotype: An end of the junction does not agree with germline; a read error may underlie this. The chain employs TRBV6-2 or TRBV6-3 and TRBJ1-4, with unresolved D. The CDR3 extends over 12 amino acids. Germline V CDR1 and CDR2: MNHEY, SVGEGT. CDR3 protein: CASNGPNGKLFF. The CDR3 DNA reads TGTGCCAGCAATGGACCTAATGGAAAACTGTTTTTT.

This clonotype was counted only a few times. The chain employs TRBV28 and TRBJ1-2; D gene unclear. V was trimmed by 4 bases and J by 7 bases, leaving 13 bases between them. The length of the CDR3 is 13 residues. The germline gives CDR1 MDHEN, CDR2 SYDVKM. DNA of the CDR3: TGTGCCAGCAGTTCACAGAAGCTTTCTGGCTACACCTTC. Protein: CASSSQKLSGYTF.

This clonotype was observed a few times. Here the CDR3 reads CASRTHANTEAFF. In DNA, the CDR3 is TGTGCCAGCCGCACACACGCGAACACTGAAGCTTTCTTT. The chain couples TRBV28 to TRBJ1-1, with unresolved D. The CDR3 has 13 amino acids. Trimming pared 8 bases from V and 1 base from J, leaving 11 bases between. From germline, CDR1 is MDHEN and CDR2 SYDVKM.

This clonotype was picked up many times. This chain connects TRBV4-3 to TRBJ2-3; 13 bases map to TRBD2. The CDR3 runs to 15 residues. CDR1 is LGHNA, CDR2 YSLEER, per germline. Trimming cost V 2 bases and J 4 bases; bases outside gene matches: 0. The CDR3 sequence: CASSQTSGGADTQYF. CDR3 nucleotide sequence: TGCGCCAGCAGCCAAACTAGCGGGGGGGCAGATACGCAGTATTTT.